This T cell receptor beta chain was identified during a study of T cell repertoires in aging, cancer and after chemotherapy. Multiplex touch-down PCR with TRB-A/B primers amplified rearranged V-D-J TRB sequences. TCRdb itself ran the multiplex PCR reads through MiXCR, one entry per CDR3 protein. In the table there are almost 2,500 distinct CDR3 sequences, over 25% of which are singletons. The template was genomic DNA from peripheral blood, not RNA. Study-wide findings and caveats: Rebound thymic output was suggested by rising median generation probability during chemotherapy in each cancer cohort.

CDR1 KGHSH and CDR2 LQKENI come from the germline V gene. CDR3 size: 20 residues. V dropped 2 bases and J dropped 6 bases, with 31 bases sitting between them. To note about this clonotype: Its antigen is as yet unknown.

The clonotype was recovered from a human donor in good health. J is TRBJ1-2 and V is TRBV18; D is perhaps TRBD1 (6 bases). Sequencing was performed on blood. The CDR3 is CASSPSGGRGPGGGKDGYTF. In DNA, the CDR3 is TGTGCCAGCTCACCATCGGGCGGCAGGGGCCCCGGTGGCGGCAAAGATGGCTACACCTTC.